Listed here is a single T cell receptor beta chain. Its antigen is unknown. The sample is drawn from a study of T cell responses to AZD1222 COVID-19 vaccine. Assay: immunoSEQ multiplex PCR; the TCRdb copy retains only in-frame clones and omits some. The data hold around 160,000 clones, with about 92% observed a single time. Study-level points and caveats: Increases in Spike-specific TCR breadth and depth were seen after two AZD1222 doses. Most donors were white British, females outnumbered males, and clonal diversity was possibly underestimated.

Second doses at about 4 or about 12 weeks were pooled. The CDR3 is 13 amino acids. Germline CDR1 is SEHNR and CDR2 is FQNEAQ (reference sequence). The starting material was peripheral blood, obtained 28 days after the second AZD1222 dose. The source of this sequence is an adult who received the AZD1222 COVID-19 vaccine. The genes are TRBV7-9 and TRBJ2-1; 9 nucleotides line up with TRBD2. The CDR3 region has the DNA TGTGCTGCCTCGGTAGCGGGAGAGGGGGAGCAGTTCTTC. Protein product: CAASVAGEGEQFF.